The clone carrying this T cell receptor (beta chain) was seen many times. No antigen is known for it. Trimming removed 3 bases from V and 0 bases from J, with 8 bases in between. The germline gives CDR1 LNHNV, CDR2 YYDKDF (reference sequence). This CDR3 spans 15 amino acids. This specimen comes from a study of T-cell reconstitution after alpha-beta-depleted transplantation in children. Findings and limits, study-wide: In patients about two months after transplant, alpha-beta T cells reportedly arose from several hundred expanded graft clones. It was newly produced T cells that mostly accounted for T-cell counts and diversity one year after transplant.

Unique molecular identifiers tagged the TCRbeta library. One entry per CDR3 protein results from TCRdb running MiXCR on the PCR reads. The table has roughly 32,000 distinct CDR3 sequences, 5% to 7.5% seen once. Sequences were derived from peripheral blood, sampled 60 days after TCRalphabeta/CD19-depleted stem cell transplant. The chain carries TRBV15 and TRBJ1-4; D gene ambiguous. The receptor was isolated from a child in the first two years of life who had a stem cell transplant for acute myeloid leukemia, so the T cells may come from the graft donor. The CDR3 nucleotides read TGTGCCACCAGCAGGGATCCTGCAACTAATGAAAAACTGTTTTTT. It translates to CATSRDPATNEKLFF.